The rows below give T cell receptor beta chains drawn from one sample of a study of T cell repertoires in ileal Crohn's disease. Profiled with immunoSEQ multiplex PCR; TCRdb holds only in-frame clones, not every one. The sample yields 15,000 to 20,000 clones, approximately 72% seen once. What was sequenced was ileal tissue. These receptors were taken from an adult with Crohn's disease. Each CDR3 is given with its conserved first and last residue. A D gene is named only where the DNA matches it firmly. The size of a clone is reported for some rows only, either as once, few or many, or as a class for expanded clones.

V gene,J gene,D gene,clone size,CDR3 DNA,CDR3 protein
TRBV29-1,TRBJ2-1,-,-,TGCAGCGTTGAGTTAATTCAAACAGGCAACCAGCAGTTCTTC,CSVELIQTGNQQFF
TRBV6-1,TRBJ2-1,TRBD2,once,TGTGCCAGCAGCTTTAGCGGGGGGGCCAACAATGAGCAGTTCTTC,CASSFSGGANNEQFF
TRBV30,TRBJ1-2,-,-,TGTGCCTGGAGTGTATTGGTGCGGGGTAGCGCTAACTATGGCTACACCTTC,CAWSVLVRGSANYGYTF
TRBV2,TRBJ2-4,-,few,TGTGCCAGCAGTTCGGACAGTAAAGGAGATCAGTACTTC,CASSSDSKGDQYF
TRBV7-9,TRBJ2-4,TRBD1,-,TGTGCCAGCAGCTTTACCACGGGACAGGGAAACATTCAGTACTTC,CASSFTTGQGNIQYF
TRBV4-1,TRBJ2-3,-,-,TGCGCCAGCAGCCAGGCGGAAGGCACAGATACGCAGTATTTT,CASSQAEGTDTQYF
TRBV18,TRBJ1-2,-,once,TGTGCCAGCTCACCGACGGGGGAGAGCTATGGCTACACCTTC,CASSPTGESYGYTF
TRBV27,TRBJ2-7,TRBD1,few,TGTGCCAGCAGTTTATCAGCAGGGGGTCTATACGAGCAGTACTTC,CASSLSAGGLYEQYF
TRBV7-7,TRBJ2-5,-,few,TGTGCTAGCAGCTTAGCGGCCGGGTTGGAGACCCAGTACTTC,CASSLAAGLETQYF
TRBV29-1,TRBJ2-2,TRBD2,-,TGCAGCGCAGAAAGCGGGAGGGGTACCGGGGAGCTGTTTTTT,CSAESGRGTGELFF
TRBV5-1,TRBJ2-7,-,-,TGCGCCAGCAGCAGGCCTAGCTACGAGCAGTACTTC,CASSRPSYEQYF
TRBV6-5,TRBJ2-5,-,-,TGTGCCAGCAGTCCCACAAACACCCCCGGAGGGACCCAGTACTTC,CASSPTNTPGGTQYF
TRBV30,TRBJ1-2,TRBD1,-,TGTGCCTGGAGTGGAGTGGACAGGGGCTATGGCTACACCTTC,CAWSGVDRGYGYTF
TRBV7-8,TRBJ2-7,-,-,TGTGCCAGCAGCCATTACAGGAGCAACTCCTACGAGCAGTACTTC,CASSHYRSNSYEQYF
TRBV30,TRBJ2-7,TRBD2,once,TGTGCCTGGATCCGGGGGGACGAGCAGTACTTC,CAWIRGDEQYF
TRBV11-3,TRBJ2-3,-,few,TGTGCCAGCAGCTTAGGGCAGAGCACAGATACGCAGTATTTT,CASSLGQSTDTQYF